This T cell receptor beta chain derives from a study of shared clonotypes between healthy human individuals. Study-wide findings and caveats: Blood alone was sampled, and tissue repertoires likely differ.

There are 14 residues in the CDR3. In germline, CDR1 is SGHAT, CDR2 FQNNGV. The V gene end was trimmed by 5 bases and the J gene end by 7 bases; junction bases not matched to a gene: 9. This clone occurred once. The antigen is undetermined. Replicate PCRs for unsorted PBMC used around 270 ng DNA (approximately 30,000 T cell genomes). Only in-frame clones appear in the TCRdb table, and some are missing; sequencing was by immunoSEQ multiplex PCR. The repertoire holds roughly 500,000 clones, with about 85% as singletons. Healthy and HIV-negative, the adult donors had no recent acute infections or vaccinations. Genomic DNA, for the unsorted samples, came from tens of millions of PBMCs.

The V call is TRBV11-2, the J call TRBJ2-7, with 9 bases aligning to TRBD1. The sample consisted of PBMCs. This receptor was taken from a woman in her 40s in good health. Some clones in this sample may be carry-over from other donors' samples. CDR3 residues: CASSEYRGLGEQYF. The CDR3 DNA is TGTGCCAGCAGCGAATACAGGGGGCTGGGAGAGCAGTACTTC. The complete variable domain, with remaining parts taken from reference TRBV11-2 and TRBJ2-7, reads EAGVAQSPRYKIIEKRQSVAFWCNPISGHATLYWYQQILGQGPKLLIQFQNNGVVDDSQLPKDRFSAERLKGVDSTLKIQPAKLEDSAVYLCASSEYRGLGEQYFGPGTRLTVT.